These 21 T cell receptor beta chains came from one sample sequenced in a study of cytomegalovirus exposure and HLA in healthy donors. PCR amplification relied on 60 Vbeta primers (plus 13 Jbeta primers). Assay used: immunoSEQ multiplex PCR; TCRdb lists only in-frame clones, some missing. This sample has some 130,000 clones, with about 85% found just once. Sequenced: PBMCs. These receptors originate from a boy between 5 and 17 years old in good health and CMV-seronegative.

This rearrangement joins TRBV11-2 to TRBJ1-2; D may be TRBD1 (6 bases). The CDR3 runs to 15 residues. Germline V gene sequence: CDR1 SGHAT, CDR2 FQNNGV. V was shortened by 5 bases and J by 5 bases, with 18 bases between the two germline ends. CDR3 bases: TGTGCCAGCAGCCAGGGACGGACAGCTGGGTATGGCTACACCTTC. Protein sequence: CASSQGRTAGYGYTF.

The rearrangement joins TRBV19 to TRBJ1-2, with 8 bases lining up with TRBD1. V trimming: 5 bases; J trimming: 8 bases; junction bases outside the gene matches: 10. The CDR3 is made up of 14 amino acids. Germline CDR1 reads LNHDA; CDR2 reads SQIVND (reference sequence). CDR3 region: CASSADRGLGGYTF. CDR3 coding DNA: TGTGCCAGTAGTGCCGACAGGGGCTTAGGAGGCTACACCTTC.

J is TRBJ1-2 and V is TRBV6-6; D call uncertain. The germline CDR1 and CDR2 sequences are MNHNY and SVGAGI (reference sequence). V was trimmed by 6 bases and J by 6 bases, leaving 11 bases between them. This CDR3 has 12 amino acids. The CDR3 nucleotides read TGTGCCAGCAGCCCGCACTCCAATGGCTACACCTTC. It specifies CASSPHSNGYTF.

The chain carries TRBV6-5 and TRBJ1-1, with D unclear. The CDR3 has 13 amino acids. In germline, CDR1 is MNHEY, CDR2 SVGAGI. V was trimmed by 6 bases and J by 1 base, leaving 9 bases between them. CDR3 bases: TGTGCCAGCAGGGAGGTGAAGAACACTGAAGCTTTCTTT. Its translation is CASREVKNTEAFF.

This clone has just a few counts. V and J are TRBV5-4 and TRBJ2-2; 8 bases are shared with TRBD1. CDR1 and CDR2 from the germline V gene are SGHNT and YYREEE (reference sequence). The trim removed 5 bases at V and 6 bases at J, leaving 6 bases unmatched. CDR3 length: 14 residues. CDR3 in amino acids: CASSWTGSSGELFF. DNA for the CDR3: TGTGCCAGCAGTTGGACAGGGAGTTCCGGGGAGCTGTTTTTT.

This chain joins TRBV7-2 and TRBJ2-1; 7 nucleotides match TRBD2. The length of the CDR3 is 15 residues. Trimming removed 1 base from V and 6 bases from J; junction bases left unmatched: 6. The V gene's germline CDR1 is SGHTA and CDR2 FQGNSA. This CDR3 is CASSLVAGESNEQFF. As DNA, the CDR3 is TGTGCCAGCAGCTTAGTGGCGGGAGAATCCAATGAGCAGTTCTTC.

This CDR3 reads CASSRDRGTGELFF. The CDR3 DNA is TGTGCCAGCAGTCGGGACAGGGGGACCGGGGAGCTGTTTTTT. The chain is built from TRBV6-4 and TRBJ2-2; TRBD1 aligns across 11 bases. CDR3 length equals 14 residues. Germline V lookup: CDR1 MRHNA, CDR2 SNTAGT. The trim removed 5 bases at V and 5 bases at J, leaving 1 base unmatched.

This clone was observed once. V is TRBV23-1 and J is TRBJ2-3; perhaps TRBD2 as D (7 bases). TRBV23-1 is flagged as an ORF with uncertain function. V shed 3 bases and J shed 3 bases, with 10 bases lying between them. The CDR3 length is 14 residues. The CDR3 sequence is CASSHGGRTDTQYF. CDR3 coding DNA: TGCGCCAGCAGTCACGGGGGGCGTACAGATACGCAGTATTTT.

The chain uses TRBV28 and TRBJ2-3, with a weak D call TRBD2 (5 bases). This CDR3 has 12 residues. CDR1 MDHEN and CDR2 SYDVKM come from the germline V gene. Trimming pared 6 bases from V and 3 bases from J, leaving 7 bases between. The CDR3 sequence: CASRDFTDTQYF. The CDR3, as DNA: TGTGCCAGCAGGGACTTTACAGATACGCAGTATTTT.

In its sample, this clone was seen a few times. The chain joins TRBV4-3 to TRBJ1-1; TRBD1 agrees at 8 bases. CDR3 length: 15 residues. J lost 4 bases, V lost 0 bases, and 4 bases had no gene match. CDR1 and CDR2 (germline): LGHNA, YSLEER. CDR3 loop: CASSQDRQGITEAFF. CDR3 sequence (DNA): TGCGCCAGCAGCCAAGATCGACAGGGGATCACTGAAGCTTTCTTT.

The chain links TRBV18 to TRBJ1-1; D may be TRBD1 (5 bases). The CDR3 consists of 15 residues. Trimming removed 5 bases from V and 0 bases from J, with 13 bases in between. Per the germline V gene, CDR1 is KGHSH and CDR2 is LQKENI. Written as DNA, the CDR3 is TGTGCCAGCTCATCAAAAGGACAAGTGAACACTGAAGCTTTCTTT. Its translation: CASSSKGQVNTEAFF.

The chain has TRBV5-1 and TRBJ2-3; 8 positions agree with TRBD2. V was clipped by 5 bases and J by 4 bases; unmatched bases: 6. Germline CDR1 and CDR2: SGHRS and YFSETQ. The CDR3 has 14 residues. CDR3 DNA: TGCGCCAGCAGATATAGCGGGAACCCAGATACGCAGTATTTT. Its translation is CASRYSGNPDTQYF.

The count of this clone is one. Other DNA sequences of this sample code for an identical CDR3. The chain couples TRBV6-5 to TRBJ1-6; 10 positions match TRBD1. The CDR3 consists of 14 residues. Germline values: CDR1 MNHEY, CDR2 SVGAGI. With V trimmed by 6 bases and J by 9 bases, 5 bases remained unmatched. DNA for the CDR3: TGTGCCAGCAGCGCAGGGACAGGGGTTTCACCCCTCCACTTT. Amino acids: CASSAGTGVSPLHF.

Only one count was recorded for this clone. The chain employs TRBV10-1 and TRBJ2-7, with D possibly being TRBD2 (5 bases). V was clipped by 0 bases and J by 3 bases, with 9 bases between them. CDR3 length equals 14 residues. Germline CDR1 is WNHNN and CDR2 is SYGVQD (reference sequence). The CDR3 coding sequence is TGCGCCAGCAGTGAGTCAACGGGGAGCTACGAGCAGTACTTC. This codes for CASSESTGSYEQYF.

This clone was seen a few times. V gene TRBV14 combines with J gene TRBJ2-5; 14 bases are a match to TRBD2. CDR1 is SGHDN and CDR2 is FVKESK in the germline V gene. The CDR3 totals 18 residues. Trimming cost V 2 bases and J 2 bases; bases outside gene matches: 7. The CDR3 nucleotides read TGTGCCAGCAGCCAACCGGACGGGACTAGCGGGGGACAAGAGACCCAGTACTTC. The encoded protein is CASSQPDGTSGGQETQYF.

This chain connects TRBV5-4 to TRBJ1-3; no clear D gene. Trimming took 4 bases from V and 0 from J, leaving 11 bases between them. The germline CDR1 and CDR2 sequences are SGHNT and YYREEE (reference sequence). The CDR3 is 15 residues long. CDR3 nucleotides: TGTGCCAGCAGCCGTGGCACGGGCTCTGGAAACACCATATATTTT. Its protein product is CASSRGTGSGNTIYF.

The chain is built from TRBV18 and TRBJ2-7, with 7 bases lining up with TRBD1. CDR1 is KGHSH and CDR2 is LQKENI in the germline V gene. Losses at the gene ends were 4 bases for V and 1 base for J; bases not matched to a gene: 1. The length of the CDR3 is 13 residues. CDR3 in DNA: TGTGCCAGCTCACAGGGACAGTCCTACGAGCAGTACTTC. Translation gives CASSQGQSYEQYF. Full variable domain (missing parts from reference TRBV18 and TRBJ2-7): NAGVMQNPRHLVRRRGQEARLRCSPMKGHSHVYWYRQLPEEGLKFMVYLQKENIIDESGMPKERFSAEFPKEGPSILRIQQVVRGDSAAYFCASSQGQSYEQYFGPGTRLTVT.

This clone was picked up one time. The chain uses TRBV6-1 and TRBJ2-7; the D gene is possibly TRBD1 (6 bases). The CDR3 totals 13 residues. V was pared by 2 bases and J by 5 bases, with 10 bases between. Germline-derived CDR1 and CDR2 are MNHNS and SASEGT. The CDR3, as DNA: TGTGCCAGCAGTGAAAGAAGGGACAACGAGCAGTACTTC. Protein: CASSERRDNEQYF.

The chain is built from TRBV30 and TRBJ1-5; no reliable D call. The V end lost 0 bases, the J end lost 2 bases, and 5 bases lay between the germline ends. CDR1 is GTSNPN, CDR2 SVGIG, per germline (reference sequence). This CDR3 comprises 13 residues. The CDR3 loop is CAWSVRGNQPQHF. The CDR3 nucleotides read TGTGCCTGGAGTGTACGGGGCAATCAGCCCCAGCATTTT.

The V call is TRBV2, the J call TRBJ2-3, with TRBD1 matching over 7 bases. CDR1 is SNHLY and CDR2 is FYNNEI in the germline V gene. V trimming: 9 bases; J trimming: 1 base; junction bases outside the gene matches: 10. This CDR3 region has 15 residues. In DNA form, the CDR3 reads TGTGCCAGGAGGAGGACAGGTCAACGCACAGATACGCAGTATTTT. Protein: CARRRTGQRTDTQYF.

The rearrangement links TRBV4-1 to TRBJ2-2; 7 nucleotides match TRBD1. V lost 3 bases to trimming and J lost 1 base; unmatched junction nucleotides: 2. CDR1 is MGHRA and CDR2 is YSYEKL in the germline V gene. The length of the CDR3 is 15 residues. CDR3 sequence: CASSHRQGNTGELFF. CDR3 DNA: TGCGCCAGCAGCCATCGACAGGGGAACACCGGGGAGCTGTTTTTT.